The clone carrying this T cell receptor (beta chain) was counted a few times. In the authors' workflow: By means of reference gene primer amplification, nucleated cell counts were estimated. Only in-frame clones appear in the TCRdb table, and some are missing; sequencing was by immunoSEQ multiplex PCR. V and J calls and clone size come straight from that table; D and trimming were deduced from the DNA. The table lists under 300,000 clones, around four fifths of them singletons. V was trimmed by 5 bases and J by 4 bases, leaving 11 bases between them. Germline CDR1 and CDR2: KGHDR and SFDVKD. The CDR3 is made up of 14 amino acids. These data come from a study of blood T cell repertoires in COVID-19. Study as a whole: PBMCs, B-cell-depleted T cells, or T cells were the source of the cDNA or gDNA that made up the material.

The TCR comes from a woman in her fifties or sixties with active or convalescent COVID-19. This sequence joins TRBV24-1 and TRBJ1-5; maybe TRBD1 (5 bases). Sequencing was carried out using peripheral blood. In DNA, the CDR3 is TGTGCCACCAGTGCGGCGGGGGGTAATCAGCCCCAGCATTTT. This encodes CATSAAGGNQPQHF.